This TCR beta chain comes out of a study of blood T cells in healthy people across ages. Study details: Per every two T cells, about one barcoded beta molecule was captured by template switching.

Germline V gene lookup returns CDR1 SGDLS and CDR2 YYNGEE. The CDR3 contains 12 residues. The V end was cut by 5 bases, the J end by 8 bases, with 11 bases between. Study findings and constraints: Investigators treated diversity estimates from one million T cells as underestimates. Naive T cell percentage by flow cytometry tracked strongly with beta diversity.

It was with a sample-barcoded 5' primer and a J-beta primer mix that a second PCR of about 6 to 12 cycles was run. Each cDNA molecule carried a tag from a template-switch adaptor that contained 12 random nucleotides. TCRdb independently ran MiXCR on the 5' RACE reads; one entry per CDR3 protein. The table has 550,000 to 650,000 distinct CDR3 sequences, roughly 31% seen once. Details on this clonotype: Its matching antigen is unknown.

What was sequenced was blood. This clonotype was obtained from a woman aged 80 or over in good health. This chain connects TRBV9 to TRBJ2-1; unclear D gene. This chain's CDR3 is CASSVGRHEQFF. CDR3 in DNA: TGTGCCAGCAGTGTTGGAAGGCATGAGCAGTTCTTC.